The 16 T cell receptor beta chains below were found in one sample sequenced in a study of T cells and Merkel cell carcinoma outcomes. The method was immunoSEQ multiplex PCR; TCRdb's version includes in-frame clones alone and lacks a portion of them. The repertoire holds some 15,000 clones, with approximately 80% as singletons. The sample was tumor tissue from Merkel cell carcinoma. The receptors were gathered from a human donor with Merkel cell carcinoma.

V usage is TRBV9 and J usage is TRBJ2-2, with 11 bases that match TRBD2. CDR1 is SGDLS and CDR2 is YYNGEE in the germline V gene. The trim removed 4 bases at V and 5 bases at J, leaving 7 bases unmatched. The length of the CDR3 is 16 residues. Written as DNA, the CDR3 is TGTGCCAGCAGCCCCCTAGCGGGGGGCTGGACCGGGGAGCTGTTTTTT. Amino acids: CASSPLAGGWTGELFF. Supplemented by reference TRBV9 and TRBJ2-2, the full variable domain reads DSGVTQTPKHLITATGQRVTLRCSPRSGDLSVYWYQQSLDQGLQFLIQYYNGEERAKGNILERFSAQQFPDLHSELNLSSLELGDSALYFCASSPLAGGWTGELFFGEGSRLTVL.

This clone is a singleton in its sample. The chain recombines TRBV27 with TRBJ2-7; the match to TRBD1 covers 8 bases. The V and J ends lost 5 bases and 6 bases, in that order; junction bases with no gene match: 9. Germline CDR1 reads MNHEY; CDR2 reads SMNVEV (reference sequence). This CDR3 contains 14 residues. The CDR3 loop reads CASSLQGAGGEQYF. Here the CDR3 DNA reads TGTGCCAGCAGTCTCCAGGGGGCGGGCGGCGAGCAGTACTTC.

CDR3 sequence reads: CASSSGGGETSSYEQYF. The CDR3 DNA follows: TGTGCCAGCAGCTCGGGGGGCGGGGAGACTAGCTCCTACGAGCAGTACTTC. The chain employs TRBV11-2 and TRBJ2-7, with D possibly matching TRBD2 (7 bases). Per germline, CDR1 SGHAT and CDR2 FQNNGV. The CDR3 length is 17 residues. V lost 4 bases, J lost 0 bases, and 19 bases lay in between.

V usage is TRBV10-3 and J usage is TRBJ2-5; 8 nucleotides align to TRBD1. J was trimmed by 6 bases and V by 6 bases; bases with no gene match: 12. Germline CDR1 and CDR2: ENHRY and SYGVKD. This CDR3 is built from 15 residues. The CDR3 bases are TGTGCCATCAGCAAGACCGGACAGGGCACTCAGACCCAGTACTTC. This encodes CAISKTGQGTQTQYF.

This clone has just a few counts. The chain recombines TRBV28 with TRBJ1-4; D unresolved. Germline CDR1 and CDR2: MDHEN and SYDVKM. The CDR3 consists of 13 residues. Between the trimmed V and J ends, which lost 6 bases and 10 bases, there was a span of 15 bases. The CDR3 bases are TGTGCCAGCAGACCCCTCACACACGGAAAACTGTTTTTT. This sequence encodes CASRPLTHGKLFF.

V gene TRBV29-1 combines with J gene TRBJ2-5; 10 bases line up with TRBD1. Germline-derived CDR1 and CDR2 are SQVTM and ANQGSEA. V shed 7 bases and J 5 bases; nucleotides not matched to a gene: 7. CDR3 length: 13 residues. CDR3 bases: TGCAGCGGGGTGACAGGGGGCGTTGAGACCCAGTACTTC. This codes for CSGVTGGVETQYF.

The chain has TRBV6-1 and TRBJ2-5; D is perhaps TRBD1 or TRBD2 (6 bases each). The germline gives CDR1 MNHNS, CDR2 SASEGT. CDR3 size: 15 residues. With 1 base removed from V and 5 bases from J, the gap between germline ends came to 14 bases. CDR3 sequence reads: CASSEGGAGRETQYF. CDR3 nucleotide sequence: TGTGCCAGCAGTGAAGGGGGGGCGGGACGGGAGACCCAGTACTTC.

The V call is TRBV9, the J call TRBJ1-3, with D unclear. CDR3 length: 15 residues. Germline CDR1 reads SGDLS; CDR2 reads YYNGEE. V lost 4 bases, J lost 0 bases, and 11 bases lay in between. CDR3 sequence reads: CASSPSPSSGNTIYF. The CDR3 DNA reads as TGTGCCAGCAGCCCCTCCCCGAGCTCTGGAAACACCATATATTTT. Full variable domain (outside the CDR3, taken from reference TRBV9 and TRBJ1-3): DSGVTQTPKHLITATGQRVTLRCSPRSGDLSVYWYQQSLDQGLQFLIQYYNGEERAKGNILERFSAQQFPDLHSELNLSSLELGDSALYFCASSPSPSSGNTIYFGEGSWLTVV.

The chain carries TRBV28 and TRBJ2-7; no firm D call. The CDR3 contains 10 residues. V was cut by 8 bases and J by 3 bases, with 5 bases left in between. Germline V lookup: CDR1 MDHEN, CDR2 SYDVKM. The CDR3 DNA sequence: TGTGCCAGCGCCGGCTACGAGCAGTACTTC. Amino acids: CASAGYEQYF.

V usage is TRBV29-1 and J usage is TRBJ1-2; 11 bases fit TRBD1. Germline lookup yields CDR1 SQVTM and CDR2 ANQGSEA. CDR3 length equals 13 residues. The ends lost 7 bases at V and 3 bases at J; junction bases unmatched: 4. CDR3 region: CSAGTGGDYGYTF. Here the CDR3 DNA reads TGCAGCGCCGGGACAGGGGGTGACTATGGCTACACCTTC.

The rearrangement joins TRBV16 to TRBJ1-2; TRBD1 matches at 7 bases. The junction had 5 bases not matched to a gene; V was cut back by 1 base and J by 6 bases. CDR3 length: 14 residues. Per the germline V gene, CDR1 is KGHSY and CDR2 is FQNENV. The CDR3 region is CASSQLKGAHGYTF. Written as DNA, the CDR3 is TGTGCCAGCAGCCAATTAAAGGGGGCGCATGGCTACACCTTC.

V usage is TRBV5-1 and J usage is TRBJ2-3; TRBD2 aligns across 11 bases. Trimming removed 2 bases from V and 2 bases from J; junction bases left unmatched: 4. Germline V gives CDR1 SGHRS, CDR2 YFSETQ. The CDR3 sequence is 16 residues long. CDR3 in amino acids: CASSFRLAGPTDTQYF. The CDR3 bases are TGCGCCAGCAGCTTTCGACTAGCGGGGCCCACAGATACGCAGTATTTT.

V and J are TRBV5-1 and TRBJ1-1; TRBD1 matches 8 bases. The germline gives CDR1 SGHRS, CDR2 YFSETQ. This CDR3 is 13 amino acids long. V dropped 2 bases and J dropped 6; count of bases not matched to a gene: 3. DNA for the CDR3: TGCGCCAGCAGCTTAGACAGGGGTCCTGAAGCTTTCTTT. It specifies CASSLDRGPEAFF.

For this clone: A read error may account for a junction end that differs from germline. The chain links TRBV30 to TRBJ2-7; TRBD2 matches at 8 bases. The CDR3 runs to 11 residues. The germline V gene has CDR1 GTSNPN and CDR2 SVGIG (reference sequence). The CDR3 DNA is TGTGCCTGGACCGGGGGGGTAGACACCCGTTTC. This sequence encodes CAWTGGVDTRF. Filled out from reference TRBV30 and TRBJ2-7, the complete variable domain reads SQTIHQWPATLVQPVGSPLSLECTVEGTSNPNLYWYRQAAGRGLQLLFYSVGIGQISSEVPQNLSASRPQDRQFILSSKKLLLSDSGFYLCAWTGGVDTRFGPGTRLTVT.

Written as DNA, the CDR3 is TGTGCCAGCAGCTTAAGTAGCAATCAGCCCCAGCATTTT. Protein sequence: CASSLSSNQPQHF. J is TRBJ1-5 and V is TRBV7-9; D ambiguous. This CDR3 comprises 13 residues. Trimming removed 2 bases from V and 0 bases from J, with 2 bases in between. CDR1 is SEHNR, CDR2 FQNEAQ, per germline (reference sequence).

This clone has more than one count but fewer than ten. The chain combines TRBV4-2 with TRBJ1-3; no definite D call. The germline V gene has CDR1 LGHNA and CDR2 YNFKEQ. There are 15 residues in the CDR3. V was shortened by 0 bases and J by 0 bases, with 6 bases between the two germline ends. CDR3 nucleotides: TGTGCCAGCAGCCAAGACTTATTCTCTGGAAACACCATATATTTT. As protein: CASSQDLFSGNTIYF.